This TCR beta chain was identified in a study of T cells expressing NK-cell markers. Remarks on this clonotype: No antigen is known for it.

TCRdb reprocessed the 5' RACE reads; each CDR3 protein has one entry and no DNA is given. The table for this sample gives 350,000 to 400,000 distinct CDR3 sequences. Study outcomes and limitations: The same clonotypes also predominated in the CD3+CD56-NKG2C+ fraction of a handful of donors. For several donors, the dominant NKG2C+ clonotypes made up about 1.0-8% of their CD8+ T cells.

CDR3 length: 18 amino acids. The germline gives CDR1 ENHRY, CDR2 SYGVKD. The chain employs TRBV10-3 and TRBJ2-1; TCRdb's D gene call, TRBD1, goes unchecked for lack of DNA. The material sequenced was blood T cells: a sorted CD56 or NKG2C T cell subset, CD4+ or CD8+ T cells, or bulk PBMC T cells (not recorded which). This receptor was obtained from a woman between 45 and 65 years old in good health. The CDR3: CAISHPRGVVISYNEQFF.